This note documents a single T cell receptor (beta chain) sequence. The antigen remains unidentified. A multiplex PCR was run with 60 Vbeta primers and 13 Jbeta primers. TCRdb keeps only in-frame clones here, not all; method: immunoSEQ multiplex PCR. In the table there are 80,000 to 130,000 clones, 75% to 85% of which are singletons. The sample originates from a study of cytomegalovirus exposure and HLA in healthy donors. Study-level results: The majority of CMV-associated TCR beta chains were reported as apparently HLA-restricted in a later analysis.

The CDR3 has 15 residues. Between the trimmed V and J ends, which lost 1 base and 10 bases, there was a span of 17 bases. Per germline, CDR1 ENHRY and CDR2 SYGVKD. The source is a woman aged 18-29 years in good health and CMV-seronegative. The genes are TRBV10-3 and TRBJ2-1, with a tentative D call TRBD1 (6 bases). The sample was PBMCs. The CDR3 loop is CAISEWSAGDSEQFF. The CDR3 DNA reads TGTGCCATCAGTGAGTGGTCGGCAGGGGATTCCGAGCAGTTCTTC.